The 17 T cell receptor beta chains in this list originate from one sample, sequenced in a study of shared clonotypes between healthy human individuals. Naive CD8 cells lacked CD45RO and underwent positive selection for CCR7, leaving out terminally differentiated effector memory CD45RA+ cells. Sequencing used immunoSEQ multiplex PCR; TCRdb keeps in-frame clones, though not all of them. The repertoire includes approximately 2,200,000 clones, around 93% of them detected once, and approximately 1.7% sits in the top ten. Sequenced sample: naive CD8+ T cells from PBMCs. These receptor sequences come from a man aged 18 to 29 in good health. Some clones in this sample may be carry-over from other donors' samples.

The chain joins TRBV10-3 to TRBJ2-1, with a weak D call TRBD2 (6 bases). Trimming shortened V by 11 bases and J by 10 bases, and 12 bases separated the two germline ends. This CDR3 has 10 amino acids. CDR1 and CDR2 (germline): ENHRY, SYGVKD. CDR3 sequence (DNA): TGTGCCGCCGGGGGTGGGGAGCAGTTCTTC. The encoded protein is CAAGGGEQFF.

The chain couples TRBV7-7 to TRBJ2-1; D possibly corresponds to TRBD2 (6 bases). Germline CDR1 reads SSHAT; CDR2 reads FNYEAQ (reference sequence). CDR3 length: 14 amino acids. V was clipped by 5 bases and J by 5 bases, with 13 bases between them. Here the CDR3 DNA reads TGTGCCAGCAGCGTTATGGAGGGTCACAATGAGCAGTTCTTC. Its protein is CASSVMEGHNEQFF.

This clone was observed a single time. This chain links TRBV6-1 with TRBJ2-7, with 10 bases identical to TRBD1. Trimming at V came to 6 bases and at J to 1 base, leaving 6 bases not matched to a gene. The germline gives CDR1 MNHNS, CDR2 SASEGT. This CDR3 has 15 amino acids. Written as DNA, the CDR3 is TGTGCCAGCAGAGGCCCGGGACAGGGGTCCTACGAGCAGTACTTC. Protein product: CASRGPGQGSYEQYF.

The CDR3 bases are TGTGCCACCGGCCAACGGACTAGCGGGCCCTACGAGCAGTACTTC. Protein sequence: CATGQRTSGPYEQYF. The chain joins TRBV15 to TRBJ2-7, with 11 bases aligning to TRBD2. V was pared by 8 bases and J by 2 bases, with 8 bases of the junction left unmatched. The CDR3 has 15 amino acids. Germline V lookup: CDR1 LNHNV, CDR2 YYDKDF (reference sequence).

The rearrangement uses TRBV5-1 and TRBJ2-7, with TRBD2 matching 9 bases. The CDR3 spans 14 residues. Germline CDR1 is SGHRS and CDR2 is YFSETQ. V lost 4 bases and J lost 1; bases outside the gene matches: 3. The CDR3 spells CASSTAGGSYEQYF. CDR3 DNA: TGCGCCAGCAGCACGGCGGGAGGGTCCTACGAGCAGTACTTC.

DNA of the CDR3: TGCGCCAGCAGCCAAGAGGGACAGGGGGCCGAAGGCACTGAAGCTTTCTTT. This sequence encodes CASSQEGQGAEGTEAFF. The chain employs TRBV4-3 and TRBJ1-1, with 12 positions matching TRBD1. In germline, CDR1 is LGHNA, CDR2 YSLEER. Trimming took 0 bases from V and 4 from J; bases not matched to a gene: 6. The CDR3 extends over 17 amino acids.

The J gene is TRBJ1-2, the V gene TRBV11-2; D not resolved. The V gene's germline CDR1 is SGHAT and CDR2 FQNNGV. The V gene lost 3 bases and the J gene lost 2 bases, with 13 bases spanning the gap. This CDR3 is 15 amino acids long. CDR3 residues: CASSFDPTPNYGYTF. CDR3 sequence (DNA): TGTGCCAGCAGCTTCGATCCAACACCCAACTATGGCTACACCTTC.

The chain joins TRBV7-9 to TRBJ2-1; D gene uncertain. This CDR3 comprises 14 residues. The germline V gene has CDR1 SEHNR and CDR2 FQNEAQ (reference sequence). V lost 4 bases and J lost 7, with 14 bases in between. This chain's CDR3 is CASSSAWVRNEQFF. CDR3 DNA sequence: TGTGCCAGCAGCTCAGCGTGGGTCCGGAATGAGCAGTTCTTC.

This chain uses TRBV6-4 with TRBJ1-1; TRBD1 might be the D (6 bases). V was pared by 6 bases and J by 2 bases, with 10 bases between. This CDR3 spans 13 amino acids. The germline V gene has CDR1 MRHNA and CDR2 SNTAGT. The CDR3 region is CASRPDSNTEAFF. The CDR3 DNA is TGTGCCAGCAGGCCGGACAGTAACACTGAAGCTTTCTTT.

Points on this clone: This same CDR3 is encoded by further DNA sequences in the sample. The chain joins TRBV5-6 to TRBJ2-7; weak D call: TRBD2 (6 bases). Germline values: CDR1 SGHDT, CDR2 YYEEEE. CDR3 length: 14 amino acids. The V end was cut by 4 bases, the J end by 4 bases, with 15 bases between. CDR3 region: CASSPGTGVYEQYF. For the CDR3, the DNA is TGTGCCAGCAGCCCCGGGACTGGAGTTTACGAGCAGTACTTC.

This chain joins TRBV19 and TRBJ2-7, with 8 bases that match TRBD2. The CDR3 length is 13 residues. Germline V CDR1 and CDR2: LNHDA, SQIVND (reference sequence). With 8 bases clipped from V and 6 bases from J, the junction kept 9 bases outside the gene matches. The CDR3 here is CASGWTSNGEQYF. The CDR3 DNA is TGTGCCAGTGGTTGGACTAGCAACGGCGAGCAGTACTTC.

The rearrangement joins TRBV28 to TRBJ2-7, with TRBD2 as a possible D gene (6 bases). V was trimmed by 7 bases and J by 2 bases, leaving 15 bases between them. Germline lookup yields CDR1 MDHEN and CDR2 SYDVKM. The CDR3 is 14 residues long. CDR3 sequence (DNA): TGTGCCAGCAAGCGCGGGACCCAGCCCTACGAGCAGTACTTC. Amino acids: CASKRGTQPYEQYF.

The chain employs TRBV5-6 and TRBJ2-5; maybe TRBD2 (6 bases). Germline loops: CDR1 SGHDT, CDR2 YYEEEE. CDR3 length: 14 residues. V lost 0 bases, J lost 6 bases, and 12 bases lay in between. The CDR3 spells CASSLAGELQTQYF. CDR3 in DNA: TGTGCCAGCAGCTTGGCGGGGGAGTTGCAGACCCAGTACTTC.

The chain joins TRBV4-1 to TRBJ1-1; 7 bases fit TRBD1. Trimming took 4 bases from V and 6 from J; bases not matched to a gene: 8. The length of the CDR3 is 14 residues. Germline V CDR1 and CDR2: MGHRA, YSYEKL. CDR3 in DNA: TGCGCCAGCAGCCCAGACGACAGGGCTGCTGAAGCTTTCTTT. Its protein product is CASSPDDRAAEAFF.

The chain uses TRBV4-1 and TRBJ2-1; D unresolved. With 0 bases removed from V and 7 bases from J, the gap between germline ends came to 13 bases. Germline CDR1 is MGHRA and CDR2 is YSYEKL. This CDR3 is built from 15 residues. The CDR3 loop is CASSQDGNNWNEQFF. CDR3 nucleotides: TGCGCCAGCAGCCAAGATGGTAACAATTGGAATGAGCAGTTCTTC.

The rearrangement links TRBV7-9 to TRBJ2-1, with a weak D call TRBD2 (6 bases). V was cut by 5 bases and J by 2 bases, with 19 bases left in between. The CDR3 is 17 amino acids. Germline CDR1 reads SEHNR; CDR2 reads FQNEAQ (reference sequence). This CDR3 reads CASSLELPGSTYNEQFF. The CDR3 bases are TGTGCCAGCAGCCTAGAGTTACCCGGGAGCACCTACAATGAGCAGTTCTTC.

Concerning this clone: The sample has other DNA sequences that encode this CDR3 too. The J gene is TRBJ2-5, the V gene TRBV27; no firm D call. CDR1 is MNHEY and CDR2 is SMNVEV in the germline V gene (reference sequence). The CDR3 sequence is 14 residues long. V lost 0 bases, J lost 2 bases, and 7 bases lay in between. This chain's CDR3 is CASSLSGRQETQYF. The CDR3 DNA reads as TGTGCCAGCAGTTTATCTGGCAGACAAGAGACCCAGTACTTC.